Detailed here is one T cell receptor beta chain. Its antigen is unidentified. One end of the junction fails to match germline, which may point to a read error. In germline, CDR1 is SGHTA, CDR2 FQGNSA. This CDR3 is 15 amino acids long. The data were obtained in a study of T-cell memory formation after mild COVID-19. Study background: Clusters were largely donor specific.

The TCR alpha and TCR beta cDNA libraries, bearing sample barcodes and UMIs, were generated by 5'RACE using constant-segment primers. TCRdb re-called the 5' RACE reads with MiXCR, one entry per CDR3 protein. The sample includes hundreds of thousands of distinct CDR3 sequences, about 22% of them seen just once. Whole-study findings and limits: Pre-infection memory already had some responding clones, implying cross-reactive memory joined. Clones shrinking between day 15 and 85 showed a balanced CD4/CD8 split, and those that grew later tilted toward CD4+.

Sequenced material: PBMCs or a T cell subset sorted from them (not recorded which). V is TRBV7-2 and J is TRBJ2-3; D is ambiguous. This sequence was found in an adult woman who had mild COVID-19 (a few samples of this study predate the infection). Cell type and time point are not known. The CDR3 bases are TGTGCCAGAAGCTACATAGGCCGGGGCACAGATACGCAGTATTTT. This codes for CARSYIGRGTDTQYF.